This T cell receptor beta chain was identified in a study of T cells after yellow fever vaccination. Study background: Preparation of fractions with low cell numbers was performed using SMART-Seq v4 Ultra Low Input.

There are 14 residues in the CDR3. Germline CDR1 reads LNHDA; CDR2 reads SQIVND (reference sequence). V was cut by 5 bases and J by 1 base, with 11 bases left in between. Regarding this clonotype: The antigen remains undetermined.

Generation of TCR cDNA used 5'RACE template switching (which added a universal primer site and UMIs). TCRdb re-called the 5' RACE reads through MiXCR, storing one row per CDR3 protein. This sample has 200,000 to 300,000 distinct CDR3 sequences, with under 15% found just once. Study-wide findings and caveats: Just a small share of clonotypes turned up in the CD4 compartment as well as the CD8 compartment. Post-booster reappearance was seen for most primary-vaccination clones (96% CD4, roughly 91% CD8).

The chain recombines TRBV19 with TRBJ2-5, with D unresolved. This receptor was obtained from a man younger than 40 who received the YFV17D yellow fever vaccine. The sequencing here drew on CD4+ T cells sorted from PBMCs, taken 45 days after the yellow fever booster vaccination. DNA of the CDR3: TGTGCCAGTAGTTTAGGACGGCTCCAAGAGACCCAGTACTTC. As protein: CASSLGRLQETQYF.